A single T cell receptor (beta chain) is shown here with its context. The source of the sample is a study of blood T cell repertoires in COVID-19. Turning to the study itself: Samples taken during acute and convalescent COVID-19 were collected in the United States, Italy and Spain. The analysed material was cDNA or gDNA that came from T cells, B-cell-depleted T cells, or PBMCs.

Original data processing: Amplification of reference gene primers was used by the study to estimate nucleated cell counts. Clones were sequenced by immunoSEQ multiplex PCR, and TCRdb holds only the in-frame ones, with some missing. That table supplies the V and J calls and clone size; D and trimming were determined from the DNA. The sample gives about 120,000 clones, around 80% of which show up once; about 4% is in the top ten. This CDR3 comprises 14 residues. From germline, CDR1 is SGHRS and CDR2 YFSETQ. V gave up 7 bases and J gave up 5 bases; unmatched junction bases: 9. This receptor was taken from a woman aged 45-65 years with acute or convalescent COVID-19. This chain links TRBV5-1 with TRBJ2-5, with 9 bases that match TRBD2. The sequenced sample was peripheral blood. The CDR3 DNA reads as TGCGCCAGCTCCCCTAGCGGGGCGTTTGAGACCCAGTACTTC. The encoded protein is CASSPSGAFETQYF. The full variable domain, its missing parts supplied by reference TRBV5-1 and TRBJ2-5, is KAGVTQTPRYLIKTRGQQVTLSCSPISGHRSVSWYQQTPGQGLQFLFEYFSETQRNKGNFPGRFSGRQFSNSRSEMNVSTLELGDSALYLCASSPSGAFETQYFGPGTRLLVL.